The 12 T cell receptor beta chains below all came from one sample that was sequenced in a study of cytomegalovirus exposure and HLA in healthy donors. TCRdb keeps only in-frame clones here, not all; method: immunoSEQ multiplex PCR. Here the sample spans some 64,000 clones, almost 97% being singletons. The specimen sequenced was PBMCs. The receptors derive from a woman aged 18-29 years in good health and CMV-seronegative.

The chain links TRBV5-1 to TRBJ1-1; TRBD1 is a possible D gene (5 bases). The V end was cut by 1 base, the J end by 1 base, with 11 bases between. CDR1 and CDR2 from the germline V gene are SGHRS and YFSETQ. The CDR3 extends over 15 amino acids. CDR3 in DNA: TGCGCCAGCAGCTTGACGGGGGTCGGGAACACTGAAGCTTTCTTT. Translating gives CASSLTGVGNTEAFF.

This chain links TRBV7-8 with TRBJ2-7; TRBD2 matches at 10 bases. Germline CDR1 and CDR2: SGHVS and FQNEAQ. With V trimmed by 3 bases and J by 0 bases, 11 bases remained unmatched. CDR3 length: 18 amino acids. The CDR3 region is CASSFWRRLAGPSYEQYF. The CDR3 coding sequence is TGTGCCAGCAGCTTTTGGCGGAGACTAGCGGGCCCCTCCTACGAGCAGTACTTC.

The V call is TRBV2, the J call TRBJ1-2, with 7 bases identical to TRBD1. V shed 8 bases, J shed 4 bases, and the junction held 7 bases outside the gene matches. Per the germline V gene, CDR1 is SNHLY and CDR2 is FYNNEI. CDR3 size: 13 residues. CDR3 residues: CASGGGSPYGYTF. DNA of the CDR3: TGTGCCAGCGGAGGGGGCAGCCCCTATGGCTACACCTTC.

This clone occurred a few times. The chain joins TRBV6-6 to TRBJ2-2; 7 positions agree with TRBD1. J lost 2 bases, V lost 8 bases, and 2 bases had no gene match. The CDR3 contains 13 residues. CDR1 MNHNY and CDR2 SVGAGI come from the germline V gene (reference sequence). For the CDR3, the DNA is TGTGCCAGCCGGGACAGCAACACCGGGGAGCTGTTTTTT. As protein: CASRDSNTGELFF.

The chain joins TRBV7-2 to TRBJ1-1, with 7 nucleotides matching TRBD1. Germline loops: CDR1 SGHTA, CDR2 FQGNSA. V was clipped by 4 bases and J by 10 bases; unmatched bases: 12. The CDR3 sequence is 14 residues long. This CDR3 reads CASSSGPQGVGAFF. CDR3 bases: TGTGCCAGCAGCTCGGGACCGCAGGGGGTTGGAGCTTTCTTT.

The chain couples TRBV19 to TRBJ1-2; no clear D. The CDR3 covers 14 residues. Deletions cut 0 bases from V and 4 bases from J, with 9 bases between. In germline, CDR1 is LNHDA, CDR2 SQIVND (reference sequence). The CDR3 spells CASSIDLLVYGYTF. CDR3 sequence (DNA): TGTGCCAGTAGTATAGACCTCCTTGTCTATGGCTACACCTTC.

This clone has only one observation. The gene calls are TRBV7-2 and TRBJ2-7, with D tentatively TRBD1 (5 bases). The CDR3 is 14 amino acids. Trimming removed 3 bases from V and 9 bases from J, with 18 bases in between. CDR1 and CDR2 from the germline V gene are SGHTA and FQGNSA. In DNA form, the CDR3 reads TGTGCCAGCAGCTTGGGCCCCCAGGGCGCAGGGCAGTACTTC. Protein sequence: CASSLGPQGAGQYF.

The J gene is TRBJ1-2, the V gene TRBV28; 8 bases map to TRBD1. In germline, CDR1 is MDHEN, CDR2 SYDVKM. J lost 4 bases, V lost 5 bases, and 6 bases had no gene match. This CDR3 is built from 14 residues. The CDR3 loop reads CASSRHRGFYGYTF. Here the CDR3 DNA reads TGTGCCAGCAGTAGGCACAGGGGGTTCTATGGCTACACCTTC.

This chain links TRBV4-2 with TRBJ2-7, with a weak D call TRBD2 (6 bases). Trimming shortened V by 0 bases and J by 2 bases, and 11 bases separated the two germline ends. The length of the CDR3 is 15 residues. Germline V lookup: CDR1 LGHNA, CDR2 YNFKEQ. CDR3 protein: CASSQDLERAYEQYF. CDR3 sequence (DNA): TGTGCCAGCAGCCAAGATCTCGAGCGGGCCTACGAGCAGTACTTC.

CDR3 loop: CASSLGGTALATNEKLFF. DNA of the CDR3: TGTGCCAGCAGCTTAGGTGGTACAGCACTTGCAACTAATGAAAAACTGTTTTTT. V gene TRBV7-2 combines with J gene TRBJ1-4; no firm D call. Germline V lookup: CDR1 SGHTA, CDR2 FQGNSA. V was cut by 1 base and J by 0 bases, with 15 bases left in between. The CDR3 runs to 18 residues.

The chain couples TRBV30 to TRBJ1-1, with D tentatively TRBD1 (5 bases). Trimming took 3 bases from V and 4 from J, leaving 9 bases between them. Germline V gives CDR1 GTSNPN, CDR2 SVGIG (reference sequence). The CDR3 is made up of 12 amino acids. The chain's CDR3 is CAWRRGSTEAFF. CDR3 bases: TGTGCCTGGAGGCGGGGGAGCACTGAAGCTTTCTTT. Based on the CDR3 plus reference TRBV30 and TRBJ1-1, the full variable domain is SQTIHQWPATLVQPVGSPLSLECTVEGTSNPNLYWYRQAAGRGLQLLFYSVGIGQISSEVPQNLSASRPQDRQFILSSKKLLLSDSGFYLCAWRRGSTEAFFGQGTRLTVV.

For the CDR3, the DNA is TGCGCCAGCAGCCGCCCCGGGACGACCGGGGGAAATACGCAGTATTTT. Translated: CASSRPGTTGGNTQYF. The V and J genes are TRBV4-1 and TRBJ2-3; tentative D call: TRBD2 (6 bases). The V and J ends lost 4 bases and 7 bases respectively, with 21 bases between them. The germline V gene encodes CDR1 MGHRA and CDR2 YSYEKL. The CDR3 sequence is 16 residues long.